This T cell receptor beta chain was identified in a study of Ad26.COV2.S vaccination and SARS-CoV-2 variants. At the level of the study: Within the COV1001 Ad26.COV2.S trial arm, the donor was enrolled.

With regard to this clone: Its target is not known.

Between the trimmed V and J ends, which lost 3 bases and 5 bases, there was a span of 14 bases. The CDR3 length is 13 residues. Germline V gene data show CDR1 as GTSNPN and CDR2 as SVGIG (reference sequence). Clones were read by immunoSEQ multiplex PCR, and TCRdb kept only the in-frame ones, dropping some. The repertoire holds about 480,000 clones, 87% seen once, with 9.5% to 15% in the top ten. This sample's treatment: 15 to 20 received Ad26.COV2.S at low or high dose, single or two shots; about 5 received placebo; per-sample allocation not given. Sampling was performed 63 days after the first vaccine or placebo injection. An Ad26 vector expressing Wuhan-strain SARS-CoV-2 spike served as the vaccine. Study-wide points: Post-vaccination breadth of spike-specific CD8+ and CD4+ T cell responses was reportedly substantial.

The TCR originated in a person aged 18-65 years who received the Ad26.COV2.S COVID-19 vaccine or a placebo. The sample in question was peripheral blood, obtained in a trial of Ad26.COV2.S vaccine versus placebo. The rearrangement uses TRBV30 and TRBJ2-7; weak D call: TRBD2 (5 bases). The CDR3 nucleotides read TGTGCCTGGAGCCCTCGGGGTGGTAACGAGCAGTACTTC. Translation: CAWSPRGGNEQYF.